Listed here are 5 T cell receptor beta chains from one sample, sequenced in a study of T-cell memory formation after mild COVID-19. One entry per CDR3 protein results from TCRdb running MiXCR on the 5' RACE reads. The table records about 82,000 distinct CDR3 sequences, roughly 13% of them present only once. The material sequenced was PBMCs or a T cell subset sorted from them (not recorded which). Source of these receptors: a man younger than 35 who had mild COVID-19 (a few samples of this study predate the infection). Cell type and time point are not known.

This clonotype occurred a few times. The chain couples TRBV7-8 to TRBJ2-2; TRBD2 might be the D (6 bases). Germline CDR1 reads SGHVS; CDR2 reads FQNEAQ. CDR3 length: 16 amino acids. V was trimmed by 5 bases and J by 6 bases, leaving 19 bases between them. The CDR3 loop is CASSLGRLGLAGELFF. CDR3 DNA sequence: TGTGCCAGCAGCCTCGGCAGGTTGGGACTTGCCGGGGAGCTGTTTTTT.

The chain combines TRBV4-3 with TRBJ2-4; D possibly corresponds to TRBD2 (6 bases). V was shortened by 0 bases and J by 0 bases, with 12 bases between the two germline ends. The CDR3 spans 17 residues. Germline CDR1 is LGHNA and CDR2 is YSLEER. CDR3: CASSQDAAGLAKNIQYF. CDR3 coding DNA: TGCGCCAGCAGCCAAGACGCCGCGGGATTAGCCAAAAACATTCAGTACTTC.

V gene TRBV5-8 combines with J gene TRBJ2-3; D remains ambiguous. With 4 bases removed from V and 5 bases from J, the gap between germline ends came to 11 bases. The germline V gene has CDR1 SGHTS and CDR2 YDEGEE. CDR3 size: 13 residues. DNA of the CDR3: TGTGCCAGCAGCCCACCTCCGCGAGATACGCAGTATTTT. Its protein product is CASSPPPRDTQYF.

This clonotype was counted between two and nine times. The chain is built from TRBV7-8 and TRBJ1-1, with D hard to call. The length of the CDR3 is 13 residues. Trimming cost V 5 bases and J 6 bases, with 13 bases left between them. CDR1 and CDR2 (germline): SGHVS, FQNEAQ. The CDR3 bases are TGTGCCAGCAGCCTTAGGTACAGCTCTGAAGCTTTCTTT. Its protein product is CASSLRYSSEAFF.

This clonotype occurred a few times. The CDR3 reads CASSLEGRLGSGYTF. The CDR3 coding sequence is TGTGCCAGCAGCTTAGAAGGCAGATTAGGATCTGGCTACACCTTC. J is TRBJ1-2 and V is TRBV7-9, with no clear D. V was pared by 1 base and J by 7 bases, with 16 bases between. The CDR3 length is 15 residues. Germline V gene data show CDR1 as SEHNR and CDR2 as FQNEAQ (reference sequence).